Here is one T cell receptor (beta chain) with its context. Its antigen is unknown. Regarding time point: baseline pretreatment blood. The treatment denotes: 15 Gy SBRT to primary tumor, nephrectomy 4 weeks later. This renal cell carcinoma was of the clear cell type. This entry is derived from a study of radiation and T cells in renal cell carcinoma. General study points: From baseline, blood top tumor clonotypes peaked at 2 weeks post-radiation.

Clones were sequenced by immunoSEQ multiplex PCR, and TCRdb holds only the in-frame ones, with some missing. The sample includes 130,000 to 150,000 clones, 88% of them seen just once. The CDR3 loop spans 14 amino acids. CDR1 is SGDLS and CDR2 is YYNGEE in the germline V gene. The ends were cut back, 0 bases at V and 3 bases at J, with 9 bases in the middle. This sample comprised blood, obtained from a patient whose treatment included radiotherapy and nephrectomy. This rearrangement joins TRBV9 to TRBJ1-1, with D uncertain. The TCR comes from a woman in her 70s with renal cell carcinoma. This chain's CDR3 is CASSVGGMDTEAFF. The CDR3 DNA follows: TGTGCCAGCAGCGTAGGGGGAATGGACACTGAAGCTTTCTTT.